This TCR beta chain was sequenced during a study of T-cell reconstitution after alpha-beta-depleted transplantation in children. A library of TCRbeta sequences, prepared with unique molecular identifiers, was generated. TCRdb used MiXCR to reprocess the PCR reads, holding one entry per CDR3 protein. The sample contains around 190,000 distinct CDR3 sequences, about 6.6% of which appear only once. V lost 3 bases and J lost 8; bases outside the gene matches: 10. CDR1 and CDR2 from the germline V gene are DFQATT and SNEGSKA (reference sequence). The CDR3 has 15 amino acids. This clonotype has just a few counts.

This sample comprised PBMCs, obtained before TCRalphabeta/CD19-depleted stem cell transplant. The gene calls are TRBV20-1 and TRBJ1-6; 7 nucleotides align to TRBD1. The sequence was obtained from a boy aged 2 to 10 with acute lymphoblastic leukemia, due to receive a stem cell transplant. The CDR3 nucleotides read TGCAGTGCTAGGGGCCAAGGGGGCGGCGATTCACCCCTCCACTTT. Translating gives CSARGQGGGDSPLHF.